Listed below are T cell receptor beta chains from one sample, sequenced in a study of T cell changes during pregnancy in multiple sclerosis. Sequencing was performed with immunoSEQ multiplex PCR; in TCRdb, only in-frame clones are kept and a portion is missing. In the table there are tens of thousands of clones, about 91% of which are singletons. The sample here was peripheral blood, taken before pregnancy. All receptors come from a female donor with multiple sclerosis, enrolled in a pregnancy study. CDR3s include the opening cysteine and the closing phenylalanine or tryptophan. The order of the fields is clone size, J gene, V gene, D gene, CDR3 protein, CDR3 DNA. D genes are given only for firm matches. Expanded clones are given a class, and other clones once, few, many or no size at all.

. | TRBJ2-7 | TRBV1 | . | CTSSQFTSGGYEQYF | TGCACCAGCAGCCAATTTACTAGCGGGGGCTACGAGCAGTACTTC
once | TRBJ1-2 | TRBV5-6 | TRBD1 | CASSFTGTGPNYGYTF | TGTGCCAGCAGCTTCACCGGGACAGGCCCTAACTATGGCTACACCTTC
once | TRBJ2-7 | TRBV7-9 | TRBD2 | CASKRTSGVYEQYF | TGTGCCAGCAAAAGGACTAGCGGGGTCTACGAGCAGTACTTC
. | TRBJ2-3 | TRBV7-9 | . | CASSLAGGAGGQYF | TGTGCCAGCAGCTTAGCTGGGGGGGCCGGTGGGCAGTATTTT
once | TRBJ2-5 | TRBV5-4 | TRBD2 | CASNFIPGLVQETQYF | TGTGCCAGCAACTTTATTCCGGGACTAGTTCAAGAGACCCAGTACTTC
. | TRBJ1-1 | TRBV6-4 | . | CASSVRPGGTEAFF | TGTGCCAGCAGTGTCCGACCGGGGGGCACTGAAGCTTTCTTT
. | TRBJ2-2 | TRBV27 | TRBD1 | CASSGGQITGELFF | TGTGCCAGCAGTGGGGGACAGATCACCGGGGAGCTGTTTTTT
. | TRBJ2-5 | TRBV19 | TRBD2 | CASGEGRQETQYF | TGTGCCAGCGGGGAGGGGCGGCAAGAGACCCAGTACTTC
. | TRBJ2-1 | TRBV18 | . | CASSPLRQYNEQFF | TGTGCCAGCTCACCATTGCGGCAGTACAATGAGCAGTTCTTC
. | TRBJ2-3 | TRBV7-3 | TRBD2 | CASSALAGSTDTQYF | TGTGCCAGCAGCGCCTTAGCGGGGAGCACAGATACGCAGTATTTT
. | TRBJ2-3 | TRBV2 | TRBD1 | CASSERGQGTDTQYF | TGTGCCAGCAGTGAAAGGGGACAGGGCACAGATACGCAGTATTTT
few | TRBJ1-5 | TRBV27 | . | CASRPTENGNQPQHF | TGTGCCAGCAGGCCGACAGAAAATGGCAATCAGCCCCAGCATTTT
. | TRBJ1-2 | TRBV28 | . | CASSLLGGTLRGYTF | TGTGCCAGCAGTTTATTAGGCGGAACTCTTCGGGGCTACACCTTC
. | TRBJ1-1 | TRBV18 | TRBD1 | CASSPLTGDTEAFF | TGTGCCAGCTCACCCCTAACAGGGGACACTGAAGCTTTCTTT
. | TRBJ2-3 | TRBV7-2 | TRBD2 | CASSRIAGGPDTQYF | TGTGCCAGCAGCCGAATAGCGGGGGGGCCAGATACGCAGTATTTT
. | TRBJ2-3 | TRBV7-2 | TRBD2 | CASSSQRGGPGTPDTQYF | TGTGCCAGCAGCTCCCAACGCGGGGGGCCGGGGACCCCAGATACGCAGTATTTT
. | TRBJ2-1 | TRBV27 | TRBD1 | CASSSGTGLNEQFF | TGTGCCAGCAGTTCGGGGACAGGTTTGAATGAGCAGTTCTTC
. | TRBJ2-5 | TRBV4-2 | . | CASSHPGGGREETQYF | TGTGCCAGCAGCCATCCAGGCGGGGGCAGGGAAGAGACCCAGTACTTC
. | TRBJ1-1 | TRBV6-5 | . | CASSRSNTEAFF | TGTGCCAGCAGTAGGAGCAACACTGAAGCTTTCTTT
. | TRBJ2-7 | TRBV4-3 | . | CASSQVLGGKDYEQYF | TGCGCCAGCAGCCAAGTATTAGGAGGGAAAGACTACGAGCAGTACTTC
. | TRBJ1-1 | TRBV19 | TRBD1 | CASSSGQVFSNTEAFF | TGTGCCAGTAGTTCGGGACAGGTGTTCAGTAACACTGAAGCTTTCTTT
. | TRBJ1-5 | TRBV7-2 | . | CASSPTGLNQPQHF | TGTGCCAGCAGCCCAACAGGGTTGAATCAGCCCCAGCATTTT
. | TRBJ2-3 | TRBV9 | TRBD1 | CASSVLGQGPNTQYF | TGTGCCAGCAGCGTACTAGGACAGGGCCCCAATACGCAGTATTTT
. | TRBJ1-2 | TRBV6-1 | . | CASSQGGGTYGYTF | TGTGCCAGCAGCCAAGGGGGTGGGACCTATGGCTACACCTTC
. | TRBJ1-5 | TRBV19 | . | CAAGLPYSNQPQHF | TGTGCCGCCGGACTGCCCTATAGCAATCAGCCCCAGCATTTT
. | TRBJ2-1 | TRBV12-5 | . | CASGLTSYNEQFF | TGTGCTAGTGGTTTGACTAGCTACAATGAGCAGTTCTTC
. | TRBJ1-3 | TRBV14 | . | CASSQDVRQTLSGNTIYF | TGTGCCAGCAGCCAAGATGTCAGACAGACTCTCTCTGGAAACACCATATATTTT
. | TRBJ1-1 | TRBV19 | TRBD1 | CASSIGSTGGTEAFF | TGTGCCAGTAGTATAGGTAGTACAGGGGGCACTGAAGCTTTCTTT
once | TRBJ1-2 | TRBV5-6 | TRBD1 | CASSSNRGYIDGYTF | TGTGCCAGCAGCTCGAACAGGGGGTATATAGATGGCTACACCTTC
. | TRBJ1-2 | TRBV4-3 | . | CASSLERLFTNYGYTF | TGCGCCAGCAGCCTCGAGCGACTGTTTACTAACTATGGCTACACCTTC
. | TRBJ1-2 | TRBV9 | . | CASSTIRWGANYGYTF | TGTGCCAGCAGCACCATCCGGTGGGGGGCTAACTATGGCTACACCTTC
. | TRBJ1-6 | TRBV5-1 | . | CASSLALSSYNSPLHF | TGCGCCAGCAGCTTGGCCCTGAGCTCCTATAATTCACCCCTCCACTTT
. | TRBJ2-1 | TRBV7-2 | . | CASSLLGRSYNEQFF | TGTGCCAGCAGCCTACTAGGGCGGTCCTACAATGAGCAGTTCTTC
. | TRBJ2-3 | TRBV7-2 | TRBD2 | CASRRLAGGLDTQYF | TGTGCCAGCAGACGACTAGCGGGGGGATTAGATACGCAGTATTTT
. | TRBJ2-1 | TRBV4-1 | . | CASSQGRRGSGQFF | TGCGCCAGCAGCCAAGGACGAAGGGGGTCTGGCCAGTTCTTC
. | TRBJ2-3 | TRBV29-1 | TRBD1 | CSARTGAKKDTQYF | TGCAGCGCGCGGACAGGGGCTAAAAAGGATACGCAGTATTTT
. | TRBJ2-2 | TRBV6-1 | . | CAAPGVMGELFF | TGTGCCGCCCCGGGGGTTATGGGGGAGCTGTTTTTT
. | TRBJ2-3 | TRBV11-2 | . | CASSSAPGVGTDTQYF | TGTGCCAGCAGCTCCGCGCCAGGGGTCGGCACAGATACGCAGTATTTT
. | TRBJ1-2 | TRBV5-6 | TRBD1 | CASSQRQGRTYGYTF | TGTGCCAGCAGCCAAAGACAGGGGAGGACCTATGGCTACACCTTC
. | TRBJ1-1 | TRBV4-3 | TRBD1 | CASSQTGQTEAFF | TGCGCCAGCAGCCAGACAGGGCAGACTGAAGCTTTCTTT
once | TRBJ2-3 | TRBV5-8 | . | CASSLMDRPDTQYF | TGTGCCAGCAGCTTGATGGACAGACCAGATACGCAGTATTTT
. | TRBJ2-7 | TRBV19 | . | CATGDSYEQYF | TGTGCCACCGGGGACTCCTACGAGCAGTACTTC
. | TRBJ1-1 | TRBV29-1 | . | CSVFGGRAEAFF | TGCAGCGTTTTTGGGGGGAGGGCTGAAGCTTTCTTT
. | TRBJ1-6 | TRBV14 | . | CASSQEAGMYSPLHF | TGTGCCAGCAGCCAAGAAGCGGGGATGTATTCACCCCTCCACTTT
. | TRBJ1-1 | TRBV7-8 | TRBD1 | CASSPPGQGVRRGTEAFF | TGTGCCAGCAGCCCTCCGGGACAGGGGGTTCGGAGAGGCACTGAAGCTTTCTTT
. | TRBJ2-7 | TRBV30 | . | CAWRRTVTYEQYF | TGTGCCTGGAGGCGGACAGTGACCTACGAGCAGTACTTC
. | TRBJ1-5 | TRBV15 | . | CATSPGAAHNQPQHF | TGTGCCACCAGCCCTGGGGCAGCTCACAATCAGCCCCAGCATTTT
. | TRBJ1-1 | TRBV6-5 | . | CASSYGGAGGNTEAFF | TGTGCCAGCAGTTACGGTGGAGCAGGAGGGAACACTGAAGCTTTCTTT
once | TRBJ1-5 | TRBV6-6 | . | CASSQGGGNQPQHF | TGTGCCAGCAGTCAAGGGGGGGGCAATCAGCCCCAGCATTTT
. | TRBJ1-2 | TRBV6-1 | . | CASNRVTYGYTF | TGTGCCAGCAACAGGGTAACCTATGGCTACACCTTC
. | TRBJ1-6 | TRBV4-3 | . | CASSQEGGFGSPLHF | TGCGCCAGCAGCCAAGAGGGGGGTTTCGGTTCACCCCTCCACTTT
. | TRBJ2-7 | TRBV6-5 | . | CASSFGQNYEQYF | TGTGCCAGCAGTTTTGGACAGAACTACGAGCAGTACTTC
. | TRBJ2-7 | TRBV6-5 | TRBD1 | CASSPPGQGSYEQYF | TGTGCCAGCAGTCCTCCGGGACAGGGGTCCTACGAGCAGTACTTC